The T cell receptor (beta chain) under discussion was sequenced for a study of CD4 T cells in relation to SARS-CoV-2 and coronaviruses. The method was immunoSEQ multiplex PCR; TCRdb's version includes in-frame clones alone and lacks a portion of them. Of roughly 71,000 clones listed, about 90% are singletons. CD4+ T cells from unexposed donors were obtained before the COVID-19 pandemic (2011-2018). This CDR3 has 14 residues. Germline V gives CDR1 SQVTM, CDR2 ANQGSEA. Unmatched junction bases numbered 8, after V lost 4 bases and J lost 7 bases. Source material: memory CD4+ T cells from PBMCs. This TCR derives from a human donor in good health. The chain has TRBV29-1 and TRBJ2-1, with 9 bases that match TRBD2. The CDR3 region has the DNA TGCAGCGTTGGGCTCCTAGCGGGAACAAATGAGCAGTTCTTC. Its translation is CSVGLLAGTNEQFF.